This T cell receptor beta chain originates from a study of blood T cells in healthy people across ages. Study-level findings and limits: The authors considered diversity estimates from one million T cells to be underestimates. It was not known whether donors were CMV positive (a possible confounder of expanded clonotype changes).

It was with a sample-barcoded 5' primer and a J-beta primer mix that a second PCR of about 6 to 12 cycles was run. Per sample, CDR3-containing paired-end reads numbered at least 2.5 million. TCRdb analysed the 5' RACE reads with MiXCR anew, one entry per CDR3 protein. The data contain 1 million to 1.2 million distinct CDR3 sequences, around two fifths of them seen just once; the ten biggest clones take up 10% to 15%. This clonotype was detected only once. No antigen is known for it. The CDR3 covers 14 residues. CDR1 and CDR2 (germline): SGHAT, FQNNGV. V lost 1 base, J lost 9 bases, and 13 bases lay in between.

This TCR came from a man younger than 35 in good health. What was sequenced was blood. The rearrangement uses TRBV11-2 and TRBJ2-1; no reliable D call. DNA for the CDR3: TGTGCCAGCAGCTTAGGTTGGTCAGGAATTGAGCAGTTCTTC. It translates to CASSLGWSGIEQFF.